The source of this TCR beta chain is a study of T cells in Graves' hyperthyroidism and ophthalmopathy. Broader study findings: The blood repertoire included most of the expanded thyroid clonotypes above 0.001.

This clonotype was observed a handful of times. The antigen is undetermined. Researchers amplified the TCR beta CDR3 regions from RNA transcripts. RT-PCR in the first round (using the HTBI primer set) targeted the TCR CDR3. TCRdb passed the multiplex PCR reads through MiXCR, listing each CDR3 protein once. The sample gives just under 750,000 distinct CDR3 sequences, approximately 40% of which show up once; roughly 31% is in the top ten. Per the germline V gene, CDR1 is SGHTA and CDR2 is FQGNSA. The CDR3 has 13 residues. V gave up 1 base and J gave up 5 bases, with 8 bases separating them. The specimen sequenced was blood. The rearrangement uses TRBV7-2 and TRBJ1-1; D unclear. The receptor comes from a woman between 40 and 55 years old with Graves' hyperthyroidism. The chain's CDR3 is CASSLGTRTEAFF. CDR3 bases: TGTGCCAGCAGCTTAGGAACACGAACTGAAGCTTTCTTT. Looking up the rest from reference TRBV7-2 and TRBJ1-1 gives the full variable domain: GAGVSQSPSNKVTEKGKDVELRCDPISGHTALYWYRQSLGQGLEFLIYFQGNSAPDKSGLPSDRFSAERTGGSVSTLTIQRTQQEDSAVYLCASSLGTRTEAFFGQGTRLTVV.